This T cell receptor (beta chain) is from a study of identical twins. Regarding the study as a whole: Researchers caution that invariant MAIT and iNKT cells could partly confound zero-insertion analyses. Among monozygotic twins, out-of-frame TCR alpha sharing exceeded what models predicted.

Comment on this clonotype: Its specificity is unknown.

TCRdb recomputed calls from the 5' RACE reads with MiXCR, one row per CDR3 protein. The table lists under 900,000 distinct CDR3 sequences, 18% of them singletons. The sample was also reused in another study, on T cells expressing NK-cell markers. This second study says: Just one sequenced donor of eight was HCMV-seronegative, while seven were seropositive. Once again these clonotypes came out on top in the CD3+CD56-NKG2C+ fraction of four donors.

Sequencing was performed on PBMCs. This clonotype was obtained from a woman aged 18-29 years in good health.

The CDR3 DNA reads as TGCAGTGCTAGTTACACAGGGATGGTAACAGGCTACACCTTC. Amino acid sequence: CSASYTGMVTGYTF. The rearrangement uses TRBV20-1 and TRBJ1-2; possible D gene TRBD1, 6 bases. V was shortened by 3 bases and J by 8 bases, with 19 bases between the two germline ends. The CDR3 has 14 residues. CDR1 is DFQATT and CDR2 is SNEGSKA in the germline V gene (reference sequence).